These T cell receptor beta chains were read from a single sample in a study of cytomegalovirus exposure and HLA in healthy donors. Data came from immunoSEQ multiplex PCR; TCRdb stores just in-frame clones and leaves some out. Of approximately 150,000 clones in the sample, roughly two thirds were seen once. Specimen: PBMCs. The receptors here all came from a young woman in good health and CMV-seropositive. Each CDR3 is given with its conserved first and last residue. D genes are given only for firm matches.

CDR3 length,D gene,J gene,V gene,CDR3 protein
14,.,TRBJ2-7,TRBV10-3,CAISESGGFNEQYF
14,.,TRBJ2-5,TRBV6-5,CASSYSRGQETQYF
14,TRBD1,TRBJ1-5,TRBV27,CASSLKGANQPQHF
12,.,TRBJ1-5,TRBV30,CAWSFPGQPQHF
11,.,TRBJ2-1,TRBV13,CATEQENEQFF
14,.,TRBJ2-1,TRBV9,CASSDERLYNEQFF
16,.,TRBJ1-1,TRBV7-8,CASGLDSPLGLTEAFF
16,.,TRBJ2-4,TRBV4-3,CASSQNQGVAKNIQYF
17,TRBD2,TRBJ2-7,TRBV13,CASSLGASGDPAYEQYF
15,.,TRBJ1-5,TRBV6-6,CASSGAGYSNQPQHF
15,TRBD1,TRBJ1-4,TRBV9,CASSSAGTGNEKLFF
14,TRBD1,TRBJ2-1,TRBV10-3,CAIRGDRGPDEQFF
16,.,TRBJ2-3,TRBV7-3,CASSLRGPSSTDTQYF
18,TRBD1,TRBJ1-3,TRBV9,CASSRGGQGHLSGNTIYF
16,.,TRBJ1-3,TRBV2,CASSEGTSSSGNTIYF
13,.,TRBJ2-7,TRBV7-9,CASSLATGREQYF
17,TRBD1,TRBJ1-2,TRBV4-3,CASSQDREQGPGEGYTF
12,.,TRBJ1-2,TRBV29-1,CSASGESYGYTF
13,TRBD1,TRBJ2-7,TRBV7-2,CASSQNRGYEQYF
14,.,TRBJ1-2,TRBV25-1,CASSEYGLSGGYTF
17,.,TRBJ2-3,TRBV7-9,CASSSRSGNALRDTQYF
14,.,TRBJ1-2,TRBV7-9,CSSSFPEDPYGYTF
15,TRBD1,TRBJ2-2,TRBV7-8,CASSLEQGVAGELFF
13,.,TRBJ2-2,TRBV18,CASSPVTSGELFF
14,.,TRBJ2-5,TRBV9,CASSVSGAQETQYF
13,.,TRBJ2-7,TRBV6-1,CASSRGFFYEQYF
14,TRBD1,TRBJ1-4,TRBV27,CASSLNRGYEKLFF
14,.,TRBJ1-1,TRBV10-1,CASSDQGLYTEAFF
14,.,TRBJ1-6,TRBV5-6,CASSKSRGNSPLHF
14,.,TRBJ2-2,TRBV9,CASSAAGVAGELFF
14,TRBD1,TRBJ2-7,TRBV18,CASSRDRGTAEQYF
15,TRBD1,TRBJ1-4,TRBV6-5,CASSRGQGFNEKLFF
16,TRBD2,TRBJ2-3,TRBV4-1,CASSQDSAGGTDTQYF
17,TRBD1,TRBJ1-1,TRBV2,CASSEALRTGAPFLAFF
17,TRBD1,TRBJ2-1,TRBV4-3,CASSQDLDRSSYNEQFF
15,TRBD2,TRBJ2-7,TRBV27,CASSTLAGGLREQYF
15,.,TRBJ2-1,TRBV10-3,CAISDSQAGPNEQFF
15,.,TRBJ2-7,TRBV6-5,CASSYSRTDLNEQYF
11,.,TRBJ2-2,TRBV6-5,CASSLRGELFF
15,.,TRBJ1-6,TRBV9,CASSYRTDKNSPLHF
15,TRBD2,TRBJ2-3,TRBV7-9,CASSPVGAGGDTQYF
12,TRBD1,TRBJ2-1,TRBV25-1,CASSEQGVGQFF
15,TRBD1,.,TRBV7-7,CASSLATGGDYEQYF
16,.,TRBJ2-7,TRBV7-9,CASSYGLISGPYEQYF
17,TRBD1,TRBJ2-2,TRBV5-1,CASSPFLGQGNTGELFF
14,.,TRBJ1-2,TRBV30,CAWVTGTKAGGYTF
17,.,TRBJ2-3,TRBV9,CASSPSRLAGLTDTQYF
15,.,TRBJ1-5,TRBV5-1,CASSLGTSSNQPQHF
15,.,TRBJ1-1,TRBV4-3,CASSQDLAGNTEAFF
13,TRBD1,TRBJ1-1,TRBV11-3,CASSPDRSTEAFF
17,TRBD1,TRBJ2-2,TRBV5-8,CASRVFPLDRGNGELFF
15,.,TRBJ1-1,TRBV27,CASRRATAPNTEAFF
17,.,TRBJ1-4,TRBV15,CATSNQPSRSTNEKLFF
11,.,TRBJ2-3,TRBV19,CASSVSDTQYF
15,TRBD1,TRBJ1-1,TRBV11-2,CASSRTGARNTEAFF
15,TRBD2,TRBJ2-3,TRBV4-3,CASSPTSGGADTQYF
15,.,TRBJ2-7,TRBV2,CASLMTRRNSYEQYF
16,TRBD2,TRBJ2-7,TRBV5-4,CASSPGLAGNSYEQYF
16,TRBD1,TRBJ1-2,TRBV30,CAWSVRDRVANYGYTF
14,TRBD2,TRBJ2-3,TRBV5-1,CASIRSGGTGTQYF